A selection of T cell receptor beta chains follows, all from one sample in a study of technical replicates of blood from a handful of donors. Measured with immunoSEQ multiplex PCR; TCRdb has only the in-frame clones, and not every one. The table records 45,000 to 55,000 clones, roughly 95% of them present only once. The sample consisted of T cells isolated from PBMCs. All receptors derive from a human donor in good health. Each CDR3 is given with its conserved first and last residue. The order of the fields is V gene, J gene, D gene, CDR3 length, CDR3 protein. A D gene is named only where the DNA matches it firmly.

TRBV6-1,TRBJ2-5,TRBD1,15,CASKYNRGLQETQYF
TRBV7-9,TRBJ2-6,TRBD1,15,CASSQDRAGANVLTF
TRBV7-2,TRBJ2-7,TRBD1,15,CASSFMGTVTYEQYF
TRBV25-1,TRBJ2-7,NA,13,CASSLTTGYEQYF
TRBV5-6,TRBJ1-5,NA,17,CASSYYTRGAGNQPQHF
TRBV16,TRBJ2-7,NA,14,CASSQVDTSYEQYF
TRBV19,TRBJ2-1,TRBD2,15,CASSNLLAGVNEQFF
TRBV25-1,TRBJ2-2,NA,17,CASSHLTPGLNTGELFF
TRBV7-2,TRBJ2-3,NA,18,CASTKRVQRAVPADTQYF
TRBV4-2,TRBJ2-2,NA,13,CASSQAGTGELFF
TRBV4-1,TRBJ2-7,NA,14,CASSQVDTGYEQYF